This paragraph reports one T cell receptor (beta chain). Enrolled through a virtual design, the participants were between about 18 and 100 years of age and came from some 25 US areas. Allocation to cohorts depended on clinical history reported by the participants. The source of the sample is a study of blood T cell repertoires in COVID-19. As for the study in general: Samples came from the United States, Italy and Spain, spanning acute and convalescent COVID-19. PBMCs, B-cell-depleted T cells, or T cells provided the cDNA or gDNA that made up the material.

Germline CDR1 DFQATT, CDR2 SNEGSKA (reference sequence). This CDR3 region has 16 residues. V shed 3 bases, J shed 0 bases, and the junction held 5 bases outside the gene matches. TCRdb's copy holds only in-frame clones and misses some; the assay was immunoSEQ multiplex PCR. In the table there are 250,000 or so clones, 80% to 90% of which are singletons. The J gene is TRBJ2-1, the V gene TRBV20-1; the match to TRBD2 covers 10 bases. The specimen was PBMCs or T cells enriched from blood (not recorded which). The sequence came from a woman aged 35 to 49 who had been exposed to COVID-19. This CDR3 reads CSASGSSGSSYNEQFF. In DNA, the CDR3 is TGCAGTGCTAGTGGATCTAGCGGGAGCTCCTACAATGAGCAGTTCTTC.